Reported below is one T cell receptor beta chain. Its specificity is unknown. The table came from immunoSEQ multiplex PCR; TCRdb's copy has only in-frame clones and leaves some out. The data hold 100,000 to 150,000 clones, with roughly 89% observed a single time. The CDR3 is 15 residues long. CDR1 and CDR2 from the germline V gene are SGHTA and FQGTGA. V lost 1 base and J lost 5, with 14 bases in between. Separate from the approximately 670-subject first cohort was the approximately 110-subject validation cohort, to which the donors belonged. The data derive from a study of cytomegalovirus exposure and HLA in healthy donors. The study's findings and limits: Listed as cytomegalovirus-associated were 150 or so TCR beta chains. With high specificity and sensitivity, the classifier reportedly diagnosed cytomegalovirus status. In a later analysis, first-cohort TCR clusters were found to tend to co-occur in the approximately 110 validation repertoires.

This sequence was found in a woman under 30 in good health and CMV-seronegative. Sequenced input: PBMCs. The chain uses TRBV7-3 and TRBJ1-2; tentative D call: TRBD1 (6 bases). CDR3 coding DNA: TGTGCCAGCAGCTTAAATGGCAGGGGAGGGTATGGCTACACCTTC. This encodes CASSLNGRGGYGYTF.